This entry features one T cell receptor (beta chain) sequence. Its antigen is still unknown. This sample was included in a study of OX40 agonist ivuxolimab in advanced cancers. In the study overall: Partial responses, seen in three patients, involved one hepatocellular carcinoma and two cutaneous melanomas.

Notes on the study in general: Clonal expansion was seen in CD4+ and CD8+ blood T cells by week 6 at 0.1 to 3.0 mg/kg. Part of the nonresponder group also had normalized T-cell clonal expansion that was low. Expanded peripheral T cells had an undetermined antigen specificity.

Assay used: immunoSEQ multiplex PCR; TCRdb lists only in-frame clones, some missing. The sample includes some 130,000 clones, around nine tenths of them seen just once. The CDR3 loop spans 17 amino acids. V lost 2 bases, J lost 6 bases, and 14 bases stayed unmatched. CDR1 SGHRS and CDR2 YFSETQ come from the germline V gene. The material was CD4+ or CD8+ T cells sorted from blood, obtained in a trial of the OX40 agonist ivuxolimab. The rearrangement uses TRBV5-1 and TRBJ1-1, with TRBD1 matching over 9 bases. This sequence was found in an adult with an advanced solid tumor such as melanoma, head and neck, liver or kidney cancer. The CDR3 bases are TGCGCCAGCAGCTTAAATGGGCTGGACAGGGGTGTCGCTGAAGCTTTCTTT. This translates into CASSLNGLDRGVAEAFF.